Following are 21 T cell receptor beta chains from one sample sequenced in a study of blood T cell repertoires in COVID-19. Assay: immunoSEQ multiplex PCR; the TCRdb copy retains only in-frame clones and omits some. The sample has about 120,000 clones, approximately 79% seen once; the top ten hold about 2.5%. The specimen sequenced was peripheral blood. These receptors all come from a man between 50 and 59 years old with acute or convalescent COVID-19.

The CDR3 region has the DNA TGTGCCAGTAGTACGACACAGGGAGGGTCGGAACAGCCCCAGCATTTT. Its protein is CASSTTQGGSEQPQHF. This sequence joins TRBV19 and TRBJ1-5; possible D gene TRBD1, 6 bases. The V end lost 4 bases, the J end lost 7 bases, and 20 bases lay between the germline ends. CDR1 is LNHDA and CDR2 is SQIVND in the germline V gene (reference sequence). The CDR3 loop spans 16 amino acids. Variable domain in full (rest from reference TRBV19 and TRBJ1-5): DGGITQSPKYLFRKEGQNVTLSCEQNLNHDAMYWYRQDPGQGLRLIYYSQIVNDFQKGDIAEGYSVSREKKESFPLTVTSAQKNPTAFYLCASSTTQGGSEQPQHFGDGTRLSIL.

The sample holds a few counts of this clone. V gene TRBV6-5 combines with J gene TRBJ1-2; D call uncertain. This CDR3 comprises 13 residues. V was trimmed by 5 bases and J by 8 bases, leaving 15 bases between them. In germline, CDR1 is MNHEY, CDR2 SVGAGI. This CDR3 reads CASSPDSGLGYTF. Here the CDR3 DNA reads TGTGCCAGCAGTCCGGACTCGGGCTTGGGCTACACCTTC.

The chain joins TRBV7-9 to TRBJ1-1, with TRBD1 matching 7 bases. The ends lost 6 bases at V and 0 bases at J; junction bases unmatched: 10. Per germline, CDR1 SEHNR and CDR2 FQNEAQ (reference sequence). The CDR3 is 16 residues long. The CDR3 DNA reads as TGTGCCAGCAGACCGCGACAGGGTCCTATGAACACTGAAGCTTTCTTT. This codes for CASRPRQGPMNTEAFF. Full variable domain (missing parts from reference TRBV7-9 and TRBJ1-1): DTGVSQNPRHKITKRGQNVTFRCDPISEHNRLYWYRQTLGQGPEFLTYFQNEAQLEKSRLLSDRFSAERPKGSFSTLEIQRTEQGDSAMYLCASRPRQGPMNTEAFFGQGTRLTVV.

The gene calls are TRBV9 and TRBJ2-1; D is ambiguous. The germline gives CDR1 SGDLS, CDR2 YYNGEE. The CDR3 covers 12 residues. The ends were cut back, 3 bases at V and 8 bases at J, with 9 bases in the middle. CDR3 coding DNA: TGTGCCAGCAGCGGAGGCGGCCATGAGCAGTTCTTC. Translated, it gives CASSGGGHEQFF.

The DNA for the CDR3 is TGTGCCAGCAGCCCTAGCGGGGGGCTCTACAATGAGCAGTTCTTC. Encoded protein: CASSPSGGLYNEQFF. J is TRBJ2-1 and V is TRBV7-6, with 11 bases that match TRBD2. This CDR3 is 15 amino acids long. Germline V CDR1 and CDR2: SGHVS, FNYEAQ. V lost 5 bases, J lost 3 bases, and 3 bases stayed unmatched.

The rearrangement uses TRBV27 and TRBJ1-1; tentative D call: TRBD1 (5 bases). V gave up 4 bases and J gave up 2 bases, with 11 bases separating them. This CDR3 is 14 amino acids long. Germline V gene lookup returns CDR1 MNHEY and CDR2 SMNVEV (reference sequence). The CDR3 loop reads CASSWQGLNTEAFF. Here the CDR3 DNA reads TGTGCCAGCAGTTGGCAGGGTCTAAACACTGAAGCTTTCTTT.

The gene calls are TRBV6-5 and TRBJ1-6; no clear D gene. The CDR3 runs 11 residues. V shed 8 bases and J shed 9 bases, with 8 bases lying between them. Germline CDR1 reads MNHEY; CDR2 reads SVGAGI. The CDR3 region is CASQEGSPLHF. For the CDR3, the DNA is TGTGCCAGCCAGGAGGGTTCACCCCTCCACTTT.

V is TRBV28 and J is TRBJ2-5, with a tentative D call TRBD2 (6 bases). Germline lookup yields CDR1 MDHEN and CDR2 SYDVKM. V lost 6 bases to trimming and J lost 4 bases, with 12 bases between them. The length of the CDR3 is 13 residues. CDR3 in amino acids: CASRLGRGETQYF. CDR3 sequence (DNA): TGTGCCAGCAGGTTGGGGCGGGGAGAGACCCAGTACTTC.

This clone was detected only once. This chain joins TRBV2 and TRBJ2-3; 13 bases match TRBD2. Germline loops: CDR1 SNHLY, CDR2 FYNNEI. The CDR3 spans 14 residues. V dropped 7 bases and J dropped 7; count of bases not matched to a gene: 5. CDR3 sequence (DNA): TGTGCCAGCATGACTAGCGGGGGGAGAAATACGCAGTATTTT. Amino acids: CASMTSGGRNTQYF.

This chain uses TRBV6-5 with TRBJ1-2, with 8 bases fitting TRBD1. The CDR3 is made up of 13 amino acids. In germline, CDR1 is MNHEY, CDR2 SVGAGI. Unmatched junction bases numbered 8, after V lost 6 bases and J lost 8 bases. The CDR3 DNA reads TGTGCCAGCAGCGACAGGGGTCTGGGGGGCTACACCTTC. Its translation is CASSDRGLGGYTF.

The V call is TRBV7-8, the J call TRBJ1-2, with D perhaps matching TRBD1 (6 bases). Germline CDR1 and CDR2: SGHVS and FQNEAQ. This CDR3 comprises 17 residues. V lost 1 base and J lost 2, with 17 bases in between. The CDR3 DNA reads TGTGCCAGCAGCTTAGAATTATCAGGGGATCAAAACTATGGCTACACCTTC. It specifies CASSLELSGDQNYGYTF. Supplemented by reference TRBV7-8 and TRBJ1-2, the full variable domain reads GAGVSQSPRYKVAKRGQDVALRCDPISGHVSLFWYQQALGQGPEFLTYFQNEAQLDKSGLPSDRFFAERPEGSVSTLKIQRTQQEDSAVYLCASSLELSGDQNYGYTFGSGTRLTVV.

The count of this clone is one. V usage is TRBV29-1 and J usage is TRBJ2-5; TRBD1 aligns across 8 bases. Germline V gives CDR1 SQVTM, CDR2 ANQGSEA. CDR3 size: 13 residues. V lost 4 bases and J lost 5; bases outside the gene matches: 6. This CDR3 reads CSVGGQVGETQYF. The CDR3 DNA is TGCAGCGTTGGGGGACAGGTTGGGGAGACCCAGTACTTC.

The CDR3 region is CASSPGQGSSEQYF. CDR3 nucleotide sequence: TGCGCCAGCAGTCCCGGACAGGGATCGAGCGAGCAGTACTTC. This chain uses TRBV10-1 with TRBJ2-7, with 8 bases that match TRBD1. Germline CDR1 reads WNHNN; CDR2 reads SYGVQD (reference sequence). V shed 5 bases, J shed 6 bases, and the junction held 9 bases outside the gene matches. The CDR3 has 14 residues.

The rearrangement joins TRBV4-2 to TRBJ2-7, with D tentatively TRBD1 (5 bases). Trimming removed 5 bases at V and 6 bases at J, with 20 bases between. The CDR3 sequence is 15 residues long. Germline lookup yields CDR1 LGHNA and CDR2 YNFKEQ. CDR3 sequence (DNA): TGTGCCAGCAGCTATTCCGGCACAGGTTACGGCGAGCAGTACTTC. The encoded protein is CASSYSGTGYGEQYF.

The rearrangement uses TRBV11-1 and TRBJ2-1, with 10 bases matching TRBD2. The CDR3 consists of 16 residues. Trimming at V came to 2 bases and at J to 3 bases, leaving 4 bases not matched to a gene. CDR1 is SGHAT, CDR2 FQDESV, per germline (reference sequence). CDR3 nucleotides: TGTGCCAGCAGCTTACTAGCGGGAGTTCTCTACAATGAGCAGTTCTTC. Protein: CASSLLAGVLYNEQFF.

The chain recombines TRBV6-5 with TRBJ2-7, with a possible D match to TRBD2 (7 bases). The V and J ends lost 7 bases and 2 bases respectively, with 15 bases between them. From germline, CDR1 is MNHEY and CDR2 SVGAGI. The CDR3 spans 14 residues. The CDR3 here is CASTGGEFTYEQYF. DNA for the CDR3: TGTGCCAGCACGGGGGGCGAATTCACCTACGAGCAGTACTTC.

This chain links TRBV29-1 with TRBJ2-7; 8 nucleotides align to TRBD2. The CDR3 is 16 residues long. CDR1 is SQVTM, CDR2 ANQGSEA, per germline. Trimming took 3 bases from V and 2 from J; bases not matched to a gene: 12. The CDR3, as DNA: TGCAGCGTTGATCCCGGGACTAGGGGGGAGGCCTACGAGCAGTACTTC. Residues: CSVDPGTRGEAYEQYF.

The CDR3 sequence: CASSSSQGASNSPLHF. The CDR3 DNA is TGTGCCAGCAGCTCCTCCCAGGGCGCGAGTAATTCACCCCTCCACTTT. The chain employs TRBV7-9 and TRBJ1-6, with D possibly matching TRBD1 (5 bases). The CDR3 sequence is 16 residues long. V gave up 4 bases and J gave up 6 bases, with 16 bases separating them. Germline loops: CDR1 SEHNR, CDR2 FQNEAQ (reference sequence).

The V and J genes are TRBV9 and TRBJ1-1; D may be TRBD1 (6 bases). This CDR3 region has 15 residues. V was cut by 4 bases and J by 2 bases, with 15 bases left in between. CDR1 and CDR2 (germline): SGDLS, YYNGEE. CDR3 amino acids: CASSPLDRINTEAFF. CDR3 sequence (DNA): TGTGCCAGCAGCCCTTTGGACAGAATAAACACTGAAGCTTTCTTT. The variable domain in full, completed from reference TRBV9 and TRBJ1-1, reads DSGVTQTPKHLITATGQRVTLRCSPRSGDLSVYWYQQSLDQGLQFLIQYYNGEERAKGNILERFSAQQFPDLHSELNLSSLELGDSALYFCASSPLDRINTEAFFGQGTRLTVV.

V and J are TRBV15 and TRBJ2-2, with D perhaps matching TRBD2 (6 bases). Trimming removed 4 bases at V and 1 base at J, with 10 bases between. CDR1 and CDR2 (germline): LNHNV, YYDKDF (reference sequence). The CDR3 consists of 15 residues. The CDR3 nucleotides are TGTGCCACCAGCACCAGACTAGGGAACACCGGGGAGCTGTTTTTT. This sequence encodes CATSTRLGNTGELFF.

V and J are TRBV5-6 and TRBJ2-3; 13 bases align to TRBD2. The V gene end was trimmed by 4 bases and the J gene end by 5 bases; junction bases not matched to a gene: 10. The CDR3 sequence is 17 residues long. Germline V gene lookup returns CDR1 SGHDT and CDR2 YYEEEE. The CDR3: CASSGGLAGVYRDTQYF. CDR3 nucleotide sequence: TGTGCCAGCAGCGGTGGACTAGCGGGAGTTTATCGAGATACGCAGTATTTT.